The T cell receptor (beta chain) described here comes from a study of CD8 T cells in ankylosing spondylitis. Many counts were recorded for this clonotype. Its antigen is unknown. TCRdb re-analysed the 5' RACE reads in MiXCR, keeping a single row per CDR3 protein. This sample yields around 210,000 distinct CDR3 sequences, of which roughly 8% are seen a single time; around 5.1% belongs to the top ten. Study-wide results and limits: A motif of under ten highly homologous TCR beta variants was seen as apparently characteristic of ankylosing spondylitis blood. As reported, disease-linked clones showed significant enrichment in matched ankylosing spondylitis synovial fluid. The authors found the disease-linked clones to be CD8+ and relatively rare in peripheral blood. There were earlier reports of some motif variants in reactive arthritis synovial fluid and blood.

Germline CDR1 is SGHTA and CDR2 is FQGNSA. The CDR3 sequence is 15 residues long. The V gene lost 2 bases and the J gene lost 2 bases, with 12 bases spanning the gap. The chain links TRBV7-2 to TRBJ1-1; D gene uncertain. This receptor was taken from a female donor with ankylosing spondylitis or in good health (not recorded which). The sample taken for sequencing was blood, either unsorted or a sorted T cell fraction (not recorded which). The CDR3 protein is CASSLSPRLNTEAFF. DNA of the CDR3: TGTGCCAGCAGCTTATCACCGCGGCTAAACACTGAAGCTTTCTTT.